This is a list of T cell receptor beta chains from one sample in a study of spatial heterogeneity in lung cancer. One entry per CDR3 protein results from TCRdb running MiXCR on the 5' RACE reads. The data contain around 60,000 distinct CDR3 sequences, 8% to 9% of them singletons. The source was PBMCs, collected at surgery. The receptors derive from a female donor with early-stage non-small cell lung cancer. Both conserved end residues are part of each CDR3. The D gene is left open where the match is weak. Size is omitted from some rows. Given values are once, few, many or a class for expanded clones.

D gene	V gene	clone size	CDR3 protein
TRBD1	TRBV28	many	CASSLDRDYYGYTF
TRBD1	TRBV6-2/TRBV6-3	few	CASRPDRGNTEAFF
-	TRBV6-2/TRBV6-3	few	CASSDVGPIVDEQFF
-	TRBV7-9	few	CARVWGAANTGELFF
-	TRBV20-1	many	CSARAGGNMNTEAFF
TRBD1	TRBV14	-	CASSHTGTGNTGELFF
TRBD1	TRBV2	few	CASSESRTGTGANVLTF
TRBD1	TRBV6-1	-	CAEGATTGANVLTF
-	TRBV7-2	medium-sized	CASSLVRYRSGDTQYF
-	TRBV5-6	-	CASSLGQGYYGYTF
TRBD2	TRBV7-8	-	CASSLAQTSLNEQFF
TRBD2	TRBV5-1	many	CASSLSEVSGHNEQFF
TRBD2	TRBV9	many	CASSVVSGGATDTQYF
TRBD2	TRBV10-2	many	CASSEGREGPYNEQFF
-	TRBV11-3	-	CASSPGTHSSDTQYF
TRBD2	TRBV3-1	many	CASSPLTSGGTDTQYF
-	TRBV11-2	-	CASSSGRYNSPLHF
-	TRBV25-1	-	CASSDPLANYGYTF
-	TRBV5-4	many	CASSLQATNEKLFF
-	TRBV28	many	CASSSLLNTEAFF
-	TRBV29-1	many	CSVERQGTIFQETQYF
-	TRBV24-1	-	CATSDSDGSNQPQHF
TRBD1	TRBV28	-	CASSPRRDRGFNEQFF
-	TRBV6-5	many	CASSSGTAGNTIYF
-	TRBV29-1	many	CSYLAGPSHPTEAFF
TRBD1	TRBV5-4	few	CASSNDRDGYTF
TRBD2	TRBV20-1	-	CSARLAEETQYF
TRBD1	TRBV4-1	few	CASREQGAITEAFF
TRBD2	TRBV3-1	-	CASRGTGLAVEEQFF
-	TRBV6-5	many	CASRPPGTTQAFF
-	TRBV12-3/TRBV12-4	many	CASSPLRTPYNEQFF
-	TRBV7-9	many	CASSPDSFSTDTQYF